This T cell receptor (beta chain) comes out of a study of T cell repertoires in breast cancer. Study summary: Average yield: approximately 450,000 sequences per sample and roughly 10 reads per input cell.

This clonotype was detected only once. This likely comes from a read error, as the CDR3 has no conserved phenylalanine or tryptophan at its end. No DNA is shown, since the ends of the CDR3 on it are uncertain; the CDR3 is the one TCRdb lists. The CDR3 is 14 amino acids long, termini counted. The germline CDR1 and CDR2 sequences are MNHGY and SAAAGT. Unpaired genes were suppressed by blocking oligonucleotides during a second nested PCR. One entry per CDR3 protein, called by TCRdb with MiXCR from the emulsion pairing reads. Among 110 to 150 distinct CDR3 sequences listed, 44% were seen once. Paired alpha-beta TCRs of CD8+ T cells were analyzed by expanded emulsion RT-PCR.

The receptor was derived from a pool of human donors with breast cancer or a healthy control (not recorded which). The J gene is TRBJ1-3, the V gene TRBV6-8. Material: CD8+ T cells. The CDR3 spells CTSSPQTTGNTIHS.